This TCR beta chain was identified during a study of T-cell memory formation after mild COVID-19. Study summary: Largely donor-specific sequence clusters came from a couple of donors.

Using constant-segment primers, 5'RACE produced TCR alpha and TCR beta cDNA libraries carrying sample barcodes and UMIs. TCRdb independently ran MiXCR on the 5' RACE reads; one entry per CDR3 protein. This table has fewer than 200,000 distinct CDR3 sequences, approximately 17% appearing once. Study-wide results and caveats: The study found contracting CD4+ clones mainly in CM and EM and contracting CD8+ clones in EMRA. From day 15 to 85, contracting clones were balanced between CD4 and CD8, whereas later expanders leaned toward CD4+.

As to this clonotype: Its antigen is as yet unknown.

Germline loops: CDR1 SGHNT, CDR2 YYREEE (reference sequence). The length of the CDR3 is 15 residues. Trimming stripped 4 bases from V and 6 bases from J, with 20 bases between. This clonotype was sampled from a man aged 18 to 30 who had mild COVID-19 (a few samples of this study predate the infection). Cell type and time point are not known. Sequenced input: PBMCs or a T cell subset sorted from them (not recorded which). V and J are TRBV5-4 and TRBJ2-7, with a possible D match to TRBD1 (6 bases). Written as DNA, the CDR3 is TGTGCCAGCAGCCTGGGGGCGACGAATCCCGGCGAGCAGTACTTC. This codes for CASSLGATNPGEQYF.